The rows below give T cell receptor beta chains drawn from one sample of a study of T cells in localized non-small cell lung cancer. The table came from immunoSEQ multiplex PCR; TCRdb's copy has only in-frame clones and leaves some out. Counted here are about 40,000 clones, 90% to 95% occurring once; the ten biggest clones make up about 10%. Sequences were derived from PBMCs, sampled before any cancer treatment. The receptors derive from a woman aged 35 to 70 with stage II lung adenocarcinoma. CDR3s include the opening cysteine and the closing phenylalanine or tryptophan.

v_call cdr3_aa
TRBV7-2 CASSLVDGGNQPQHF
TRBV19 CARRYLKTGHLSGFSGNTIYF
TRBV28 CASSLRGPGLVKLFF
TRBV6-6 CASSYRISYEQYF
TRBV27 CASSLSGSGRYNEQFF
TRBV6-5 CASSATNEKLFF
TRBV6-6 CASSYSESNNEKLFF
TRBV14 CASSPTGVAGNTIYF
TRBV11-3 CASSLNGLAGGYNEQFF
TRBV4-2 CASSQPDLAYEQYF
TRBV5-1 CASSRKREIADTQYF
TRBV19 CASRDSWGSYNEQFF
TRBV5-1 CASSRDTNMNTEAFF
TRBV19 CASSIRRGRFHEQYF
TRBV6-6 CASSFPGGATEAFF
TRBV6-1 CASRGWTVPDEKLFF
TRBV4-2 CASSQELAGVVYNEQFF
TRBV9 CASSVETDTQYF
TRBV6-5 CASSREFGSNQPQHF
TRBV11-2 CASSRGTSGSTDTQYF
TRBV7-3 CASSPRAPSPNNEQFF
TRBV5-1 CASSLTTGPPTDTQYF
TRBV6-5 CASRADRGRTEAFF